The T cell receptor beta chain described here comes from a study of blood T cell repertoires in COVID-19. Across the study: COVID-19 samples from acute and convalescent phases originated in the United States, Italy and Spain.

Study processing details: Scientists estimated how many nucleated cells there were by amplifying reference gene primers. Sequencing was performed with immunoSEQ multiplex PCR; in TCRdb, only in-frame clones are kept and a portion is missing. The DNA was the basis for D and trimming; V, J and clone size are from that table. The profile shows 250,000 to 400,000 clones, roughly 88% of them singletons. This CDR3 spans 18 amino acids. J lost 4 bases, V lost 4 bases, and 13 bases had no gene match. The germline gives CDR1 MNHEY, CDR2 SMNVEV (reference sequence). Seattle-derived patients entered the study during active infection and were followed longitudinally.

V usage is TRBV27 and J usage is TRBJ1-1; the match to TRBD1 covers 12 bases. Sequenced sample: peripheral blood. The receptor was derived from a woman in her thirties with COVID-19, enrolled during active disease. CDR3 region: CASSSTIWDRGPGTEAFF. The CDR3 DNA is TGTGCCAGCAGTTCCACGATATGGGACAGGGGGCCAGGCACTGAAGCTTTCTTT.